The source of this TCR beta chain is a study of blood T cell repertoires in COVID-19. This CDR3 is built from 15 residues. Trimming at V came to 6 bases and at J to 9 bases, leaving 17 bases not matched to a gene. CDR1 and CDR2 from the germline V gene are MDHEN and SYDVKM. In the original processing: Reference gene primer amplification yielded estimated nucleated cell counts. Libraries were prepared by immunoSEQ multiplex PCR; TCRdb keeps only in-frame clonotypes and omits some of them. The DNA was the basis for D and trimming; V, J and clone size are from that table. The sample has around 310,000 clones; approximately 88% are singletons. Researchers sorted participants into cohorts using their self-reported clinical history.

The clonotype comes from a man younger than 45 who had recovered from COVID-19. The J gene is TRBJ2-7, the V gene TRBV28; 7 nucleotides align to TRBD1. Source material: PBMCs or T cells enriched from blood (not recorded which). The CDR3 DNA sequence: TGTGCCAGCAGCCGTCCCCGGGACAGTTCCTTGTGGCAGTACTTC. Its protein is CASSRPRDSSLWQYF.